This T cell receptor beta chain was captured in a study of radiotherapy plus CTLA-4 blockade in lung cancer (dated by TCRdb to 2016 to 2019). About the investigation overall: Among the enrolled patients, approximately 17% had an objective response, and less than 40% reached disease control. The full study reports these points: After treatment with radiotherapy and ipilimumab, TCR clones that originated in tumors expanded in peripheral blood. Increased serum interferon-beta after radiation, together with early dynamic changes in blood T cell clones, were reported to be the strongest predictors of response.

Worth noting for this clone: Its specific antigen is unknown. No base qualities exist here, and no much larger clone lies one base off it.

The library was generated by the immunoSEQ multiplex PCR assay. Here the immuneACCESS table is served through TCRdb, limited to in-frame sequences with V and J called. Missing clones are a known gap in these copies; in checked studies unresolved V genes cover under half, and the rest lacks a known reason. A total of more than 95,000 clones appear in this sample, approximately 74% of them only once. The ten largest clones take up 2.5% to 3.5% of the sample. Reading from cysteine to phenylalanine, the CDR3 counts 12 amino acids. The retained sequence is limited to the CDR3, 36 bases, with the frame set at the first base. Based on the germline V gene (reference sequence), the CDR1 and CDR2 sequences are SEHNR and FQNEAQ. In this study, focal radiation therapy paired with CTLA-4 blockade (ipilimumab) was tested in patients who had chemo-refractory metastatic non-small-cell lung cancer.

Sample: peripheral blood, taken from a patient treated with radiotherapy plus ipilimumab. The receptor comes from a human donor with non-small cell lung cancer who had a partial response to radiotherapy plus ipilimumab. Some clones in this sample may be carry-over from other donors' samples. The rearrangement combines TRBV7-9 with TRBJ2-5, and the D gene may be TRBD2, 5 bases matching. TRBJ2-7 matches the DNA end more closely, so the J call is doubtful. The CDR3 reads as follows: CATEGLWAEQYF. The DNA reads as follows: TGTGCCACTGAGGGATTATGGGCCGAGCAGTACTTC.